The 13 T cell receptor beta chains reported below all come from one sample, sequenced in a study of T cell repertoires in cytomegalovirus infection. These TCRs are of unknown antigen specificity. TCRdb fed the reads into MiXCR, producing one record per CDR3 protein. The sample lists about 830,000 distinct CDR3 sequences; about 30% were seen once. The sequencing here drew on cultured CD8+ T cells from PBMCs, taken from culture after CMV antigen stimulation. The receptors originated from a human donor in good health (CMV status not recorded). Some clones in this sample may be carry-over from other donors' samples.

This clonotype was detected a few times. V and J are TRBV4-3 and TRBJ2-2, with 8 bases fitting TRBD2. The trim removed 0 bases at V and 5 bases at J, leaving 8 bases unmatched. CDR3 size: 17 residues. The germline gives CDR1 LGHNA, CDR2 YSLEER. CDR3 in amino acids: CASSQELAGGPTGELFF. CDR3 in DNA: TGCGCCAGCAGCCAAGAGTTGGCGGGGGGTCCTACCGGGGAGCTGTTTTTT.

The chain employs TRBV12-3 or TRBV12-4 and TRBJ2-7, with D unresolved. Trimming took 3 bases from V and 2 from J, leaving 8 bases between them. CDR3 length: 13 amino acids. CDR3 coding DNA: TGTGCCAGCAGTTTGGAGCCAACCTACGAGCAGTACGTC. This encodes CASSLEPTYEQYV.

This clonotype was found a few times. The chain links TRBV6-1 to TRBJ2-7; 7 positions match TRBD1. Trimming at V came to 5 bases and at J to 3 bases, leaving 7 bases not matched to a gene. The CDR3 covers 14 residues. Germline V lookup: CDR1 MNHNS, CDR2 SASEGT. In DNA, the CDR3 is TGTGCCAGCAGTAGACTGGGACAGTACTACGAGCAGTACGTC. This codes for CASSRLGQYYEQYV.

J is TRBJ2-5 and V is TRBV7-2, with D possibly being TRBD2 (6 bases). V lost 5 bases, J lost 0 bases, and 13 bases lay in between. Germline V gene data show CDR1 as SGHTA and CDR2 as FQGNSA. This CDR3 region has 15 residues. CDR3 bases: TGTGCCAGCAGCGCCGGGACTCCTTACCAAGAGACCCAGTACTTC. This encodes CASSAGTPYQETQYF. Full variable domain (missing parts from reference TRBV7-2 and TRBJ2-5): GAGVSQSPSNKVTEKGKDVELRCDPISGHTALYWYRQSLGQGLEFLIYFQGNSAPDKSGLPSDRFSAERTGGSVSTLTIQRTQQEDSAVYLCASSAGTPYQETQYFGPGTRLLVL.

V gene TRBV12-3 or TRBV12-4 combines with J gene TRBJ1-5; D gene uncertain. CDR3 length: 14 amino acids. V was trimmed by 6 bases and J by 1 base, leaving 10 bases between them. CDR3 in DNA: TGTGCCAGCAGGTCAGTGGTAAGCAATCAGCCCCAGCATTTT. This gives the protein CASRSVVSNQPQHF.

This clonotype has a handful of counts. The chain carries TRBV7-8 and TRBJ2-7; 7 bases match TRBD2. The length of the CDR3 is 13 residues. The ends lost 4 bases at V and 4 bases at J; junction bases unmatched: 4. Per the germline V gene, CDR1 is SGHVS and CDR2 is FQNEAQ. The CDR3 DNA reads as TGTGCCAGCAGCTCATCCGGGAGGTACGAGCAGTACGTC. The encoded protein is CASSSSGRYEQYV.

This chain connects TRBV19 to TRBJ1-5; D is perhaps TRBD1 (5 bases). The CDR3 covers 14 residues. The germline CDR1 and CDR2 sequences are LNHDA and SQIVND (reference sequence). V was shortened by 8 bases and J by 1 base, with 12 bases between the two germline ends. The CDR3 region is CASARVGSNQPQHF. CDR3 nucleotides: TGTGCCAGTGCCAGGGTAGGGAGCAATCAGCCCCAGCATTTT.

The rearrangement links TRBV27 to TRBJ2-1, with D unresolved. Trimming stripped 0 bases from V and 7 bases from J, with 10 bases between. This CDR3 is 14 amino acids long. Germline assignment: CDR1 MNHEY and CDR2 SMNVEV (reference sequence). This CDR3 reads CASSLSALGNEQFF. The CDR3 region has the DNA TGTGCCAGCAGTTTATCAGCTTTAGGGAATGAGCAGTTCTTC.

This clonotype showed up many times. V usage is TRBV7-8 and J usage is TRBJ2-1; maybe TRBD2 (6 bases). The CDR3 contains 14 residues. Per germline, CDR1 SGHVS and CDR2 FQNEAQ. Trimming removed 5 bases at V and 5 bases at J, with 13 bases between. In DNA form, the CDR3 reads TGTGCCAGCAGCCAAACGACTAGGAACAATGAGCAGTTCTTC. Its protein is CASSQTTRNNEQFF.

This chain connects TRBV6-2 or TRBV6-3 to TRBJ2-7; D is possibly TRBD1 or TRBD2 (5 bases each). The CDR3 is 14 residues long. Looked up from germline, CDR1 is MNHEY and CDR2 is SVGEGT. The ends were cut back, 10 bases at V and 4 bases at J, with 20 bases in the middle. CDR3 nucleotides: TGTGCCACGGGGACGGTCGAGAGAGCTTACGAGCAGTACGTC. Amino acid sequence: CATGTVERAYEQYV.

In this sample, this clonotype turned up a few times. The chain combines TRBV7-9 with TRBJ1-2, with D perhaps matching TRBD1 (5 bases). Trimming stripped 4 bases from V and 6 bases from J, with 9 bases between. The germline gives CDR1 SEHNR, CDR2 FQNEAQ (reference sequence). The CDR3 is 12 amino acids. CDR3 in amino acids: CASSWDLDGYTF. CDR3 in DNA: TGTGCCAGCAGCTGGGACCTAGATGGCTACACCTTC.

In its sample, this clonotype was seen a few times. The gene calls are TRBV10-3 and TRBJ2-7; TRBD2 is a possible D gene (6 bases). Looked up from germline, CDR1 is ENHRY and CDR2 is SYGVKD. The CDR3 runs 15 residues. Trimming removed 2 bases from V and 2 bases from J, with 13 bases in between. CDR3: CAISEPGLQTYEQYF. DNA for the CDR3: TGTGCCATCAGTGAGCCGGGACTTCAAACCTACGAGCAGTACTTC.

CDR3 coding DNA: TGTGCCAGCAGTTCCGGACACTCTGGGGCCAACGTCCTGACTTTC. Amino acids: CASSSGHSGANVLTF. The genes are TRBV28 and TRBJ2-6; D may be TRBD1 (5 bases). The germline CDR1 and CDR2 sequences are MDHEN and SYDVKM. V lost 4 bases to trimming and J lost 0 bases, with 7 bases between them. The CDR3 is 15 amino acids.